Listed below are T cell receptor beta chains from one sample, sequenced in a study of control samples from healthy donors and cancer patients. TCRdb keeps only in-frame clones here, not all; method: immunoSEQ multiplex PCR. This table has about 98,000 clones, more than 75% appearing once. The sequenced sample was blood. The receptors shown here come from a man aged 60 to 75 in good health. Both conserved end residues are trimmed from each CDR3.

length | V | CDR3
13 | TRBV3-1/TRBV3-2 | ASSRQGALLETQY
15 | TRBV5-6 | ASSPGGGTSVSYEQY
11 | TRBV30 | AWSVRVDQPQH
12 | TRBV5-5 | ASSLERTGNTIY
11 | TRBV6-1 | ASSEAGKTEQY
14 | TRBV6-5 | ASSYAPGQGILEQY
15 | TRBV7-9 | ASSLARVAGVTDTQY
13 | TRBV6-1 | ASSEVGRGLYEQY
11 | TRBV12-3/TRBV12-4 | ASSLTRDQPQH
13 | TRBV19 | ASSPRTGWIETQY
15 | TRBV3-1/TRBV3-2 | ASSQDLGREGYNEQF
13 | TRBV11-1 | ASSQTGVMLKTQY
13 | TRBV28 | ASSRRGLSNQPQH
12 | TRBV19 | ASSPDRGLYGYT
11 | TRBV7-6 | ASSAQGGGEQY
15 | TRBV5-4 | ASSTGGDTRNPGELF
10 | TRBV29-1 | SVETGSGELF
10 | TRBV6-5 | ASSTGLTGYT
13 | TRBV2 | ASSGGLAGVSEQF
21 | TRBV14 | ASSQSQSVGRGGPRSSYNEQF
12 | TRBV4-2 | ASSQGGTGNTIY
12 | TRBV5-5 | ASSLGGSVDEQY
13 | TRBV7-9 | ASSSKDRVGNTIY
11 | TRBV5-4 | ASSDGHRYGYT
14 | TRBV5-6 | ASSPEGGTPTYEQY
10 | TRBV7-9 | ASSPWGEGYT
12 | TRBV11-2 | ASSLGGSGARQY
13 | TRBV11-2 | ASSLGGRFSDTQY
9 | TRBV7-9 | ASSLVYEQY
15 | TRBV19 | ASSITLRTGKYNEQF
13 | TRBV19 | ASSMGGSSYNEQF
10 | TRBV28 | ASSLSEGEAF
11 | TRBV7-2 | ASRQGLNYGYT
15 | TRBV7-8 | ASSRGVAGPNTGELF
12 | TRBV7-8 | ASSPSEGQETQY
15 | TRBV24-1 | ATSDPVAGPANNEQF
9 | TRBV19 | ASTHGGSAF
10 | TRBV7-9 | ASSVAGGQGY
13 | TRBV19 | ASSRTGSSYNEQF
13 | TRBV10-2 | ASSESPYSLGTQY
13 | TRBV7-9 | ASSLVGGQGVGYT
14 | TRBV5-4 | ASSLGLAGVHTEAF
12 | TRBV9 | ASSVTDSDQPQH
10 | TRBV10-3 | AISEGRDTQY
12 | TRBV10-3 | AISDSRQGEKLF
14 | TRBV24-1 | ATSDLADGLEDTQY
15 | TRBV19 | ASSGGLAGGMYNEQF
15 | TRBV7-2 | ASSPGGPTGSQETQY
12 | TRBV24-1 | ATSADRGTDTQY
13 | TRBV5-1 | ASSWDKPRDTEAF
10 | TRBV29-1 | SVVREGREAF
13 | TRBV28 | ASSLSEGWSTEAF
8 | TRBV29-1 | SVGTDVQY